These 17 T cell receptor beta chains share one sample of origin, sequenced in a study of shared clonotypes between healthy human individuals. Positively selected for CCR7, the CD45RO-negative cells used as naive CD8 cells excluded terminally differentiated effector memory CD45RA+ cells. Here immunoSEQ multiplex PCR was the method, and the copy in TCRdb shows in-frame clones only, minus some. This repertoire shows some 800,000 clones, around 93% found once; its top ten account for less than 25%. Sequencing input: naive CD8+ T cells sorted from blood. The receptors here all came from a man between 25 and 39 years old in good health.

This clone was observed a single time. Within the sample, other DNA sequences also encode this same CDR3. The V call is TRBV5-6, the J call TRBJ2-7; D is perhaps TRBD1 (5 bases). The V gene's germline CDR1 is SGHDT and CDR2 YYEEEE. Trimming cost V 6 bases and J 3 bases, with 10 bases left between them. This CDR3 has 12 amino acids. The CDR3 region is CASKGLGYEQYF. The CDR3 bases are TGTGCCAGCAAGGGGCTCGGCTACGAGCAGTACTTC.

The chain is built from TRBV28 and TRBJ2-7, with D uncertain. Germline CDR1 reads MDHEN; CDR2 reads SYDVKM. The CDR3 contains 14 residues. V was pared by 6 bases and J by 5 bases, with 17 bases between. The CDR3 DNA is TGTGCCAGCAGCTATATTGGGTATCGTGACGAGCAGTACTTC. It specifies CASSYIGYRDEQYF.

This clone was detected once. The chain recombines TRBV7-6 with TRBJ2-1; D call uncertain. The CDR3 runs to 13 residues. Deletions cut 0 bases from V and 4 bases from J, with 4 bases between. CDR1 is SGHVS, CDR2 FNYEAQ, per germline. The CDR3 loop reads CASSLARYNEQFF. The CDR3 DNA sequence: TGTGCCAGCAGCTTAGCCAGATACAATGAGCAGTTCTTC.

As concerns this clone: The sample has other DNA sequences that encode this CDR3 too. The chain joins TRBV7-8 to TRBJ2-5; 8 positions agree with TRBD1. This CDR3 contains 13 residues. The germline CDR1 and CDR2 sequences are SGHVS and FQNEAQ. V gave up 1 base and J gave up 5 bases; unmatched junction bases: 0. DNA of the CDR3: TGTGCCAGCAGCTTAGGACAGGGGGAGACCCAGTACTTC. It specifies CASSLGQGETQYF.

The rearrangement links TRBV6-5 to TRBJ1-5; tentative D call: TRBD1 (5 bases). This CDR3 has 15 residues. CDR1 and CDR2 from the germline V gene are MNHEY and SVGAGI. V lost 2 bases to trimming and J lost 3 bases, with 11 bases between them. This CDR3 is CASSYRAGPNQPQHF. The CDR3 DNA is TGTGCCAGCAGTTACAGGGCAGGGCCCAATCAGCCCCAGCATTTT.

In nucleotides, the CDR3 is TGTGCCAGCAGCTTAGCCCCAGTTGGGCAGCCCCAGCATTTT. Translation gives CASSLAPVGQPQHF. This chain links TRBV7-8 with TRBJ1-5; D not resolved. Germline loops: CDR1 SGHVS, CDR2 FQNEAQ. The CDR3 contains 14 residues. The ends were cut back, 0 bases at V and 7 bases at J, with 10 bases in the middle.

CDR3 sequence: CASSVGGTDTQYF. The CDR3 nucleotides read TGTGCCAGCTCAGTAGGCGGCACAGATACGCAGTATTTT. The chain is built from TRBV18 and TRBJ2-3; D is uncertain. Germline CDR1 reads KGHSH; CDR2 reads LQKENI. V shed 5 bases and J shed 1 base, with 7 bases lying between them. The length of the CDR3 is 13 residues.

V is TRBV6-5 and J is TRBJ2-3, with D unclear. V dropped 4 bases and J dropped 3 bases, with 11 bases sitting between them. CDR3 size: 14 residues. Germline-derived CDR1 and CDR2 are MNHEY and SVGAGI. This CDR3 reads CASSSNGRTDTQYF. As DNA, the CDR3 is TGTGCCAGCAGTTCCAACGGAAGAACAGATACGCAGTATTTT.

The chain couples TRBV27 to TRBJ2-1, with D perhaps matching TRBD2 (6 bases). The V and J ends lost 7 bases and 6 bases respectively, with 13 bases between them. Germline-derived CDR1 and CDR2 are MNHEY and SMNVEV (reference sequence). The length of the CDR3 is 13 residues. The chain's CDR3 is CASTPLGGNEQFF. In DNA form, the CDR3 reads TGTGCCAGCACCCCGCTCGGGGGCAATGAGCAGTTCTTC.

The chain employs TRBV27 and TRBJ2-7; weak D call: TRBD2 (7 bases). The germline V gene encodes CDR1 MNHEY and CDR2 SMNVEV (reference sequence). The germline V and J ends were trimmed by 3 bases and 6 bases, with 12 bases remaining between them. The CDR3 length is 13 residues. CDR3 protein: CASSLGGRGEQYF. The CDR3 nucleotides read TGTGCCAGCAGTTTGGGGGGGCGGGGCGAGCAGTACTTC.

As concerns this clone: Other DNA sequences from this sample encode an identical CDR3 as well. The chain joins TRBV28 to TRBJ2-7; unclear D gene. CDR1 is MDHEN, CDR2 SYDVKM, per germline. The CDR3 runs 11 residues. V shed 3 bases and J shed 4 bases, with 4 bases lying between them. CDR3 DNA sequence: TGTGCCAGCAGTTTTGTATACGAGCAGTACTTC. Translated, it gives CASSFVYEQYF.

The J gene is TRBJ1-1, the V gene TRBV27; 9 bases fit TRBD1. Germline values: CDR1 MNHEY, CDR2 SMNVEV (reference sequence). CDR3 length: 17 amino acids. The V and J ends lost 2 bases and 5 bases, in that order; junction bases with no gene match: 12. The DNA of the CDR3 is TGTGCCAGCAGTTTACTGGGCGGGACAGGGTATCCTACTGAAGCTTTCTTT. It encodes CASSLLGGTGYPTEAFF.

The chain combines TRBV6-5 with TRBJ2-1; no clear D gene. The germline V gene has CDR1 MNHEY and CDR2 SVGAGI. Trimming shortened V by 5 bases and J by 6 bases, and 11 bases separated the two germline ends. CDR3 length: 13 residues. DNA of the CDR3: TGTGCCAGCAGTCTACGACAACCCAATGAGCAGTTCTTC. This sequence encodes CASSLRQPNEQFF.

The chain combines TRBV28 with TRBJ1-1; possibly TRBD1 for D (6 bases). Germline V gives CDR1 MDHEN, CDR2 SYDVKM. CDR3 size: 12 residues. The V end lost 10 bases, the J end lost 7 bases, and 16 bases lay between the germline ends. The CDR3: CATNREFDEAFF. The DNA of the CDR3 is TGTGCCACAAACAGGGAATTTGATGAAGCTTTCTTT.

The V call is TRBV27, the J call TRBJ1-2; D is possibly TRBD1 (6 bases). The V end lost 7 bases, the J end lost 4 bases, and 13 bases lay between the germline ends. This CDR3 region has 13 residues. Germline V gene lookup returns CDR1 MNHEY and CDR2 SMNVEV (reference sequence). Here the CDR3 DNA reads TGTGCCAGCAAGACCGACAGGACCTATGGCTACACCTTC. Encoded protein: CASKTDRTYGYTF.

This chain joins TRBV9 and TRBJ2-2; weak D call: TRBD1 (5 bases). Trimming left V 2 bases short and J 4 bases short, with 9 bases between. CDR3 size: 14 residues. CDR1 SGDLS and CDR2 YYNGEE come from the germline V gene. CDR3 nucleotide sequence: TGTGCCAGCAGCGTCTCAGGGATCACCGGGGAGCTGTTTTTT. It yields the protein CASSVSGITGELFF.

This rearrangement joins TRBV5-4 to TRBJ1-1; no reliable D call. The CDR3 loop spans 16 amino acids. V lost 1 base, J lost 1 base, and 14 bases lay in between. Germline V lookup: CDR1 SGHNT, CDR2 YYREEE (reference sequence). The CDR3 loop is CASSLRWPRGNTEAFF. The CDR3 region has the DNA TGTGCCAGCAGCTTGCGTTGGCCCCGGGGGAACACTGAAGCTTTCTTT.